This is a list of T cell receptor beta chains from one sample in a study of blood T cell repertoires in COVID-19. Measured with immunoSEQ multiplex PCR; TCRdb has only the in-frame clones, and not every one. The table records 200,000 to 300,000 clones, 75% to 95% of them present only once. Sample: peripheral blood. The receptor set was obtained from a person aged 18-30 years with COVID-19, enrolled during active disease. The CDR3 runs from the conserved cysteine through the conserved F or W. A D gene is named only where the DNA matches it firmly. Where a row states a size, it is once, few, many or the class of an expanded clone; other rows omit it.

>TRBV5-1|NA|NA|TRBJ2-1
TGCGCCAGCATTCCCGGGGGATCCACCTACAATGAGCAGTTCTTC
CASIPGGSTYNEQFF
>TRBV18|NA|NA|TRBJ2-7
TGTGCCAGCTCACCGGACTTCATCACCTACGAGCAGTACTTC
CASSPDFITYEQYF
>TRBV13|NA|NA|TRBJ2-4
TGTGCCAGCAGCTCCAACACCCTAGCCAAAAACATTCAGTACTTC
CASSSNTLAKNIQYF
>TRBV3-1/TRBV3-2|NA|NA|TRBJ2-1
TGTGCCAGCAGCCATCCGTATAGCGGAGGCGACAATGAGCAGTTCTTC
CASSHPYSGGDNEQFF
>TRBV19|once|TRBD2|TRBJ2-3
TGTGCCAGTTCCGAGACTAGCGCCTACACAGATACGCAGTATTTT
CASSETSAYTDTQYF
>TRBV4-3|once|TRBD1|TRBJ1-5
TGCGCCAGCAGCCAAGACAGGGACAGGGGACGGCAGCAGCCCCAGCATTTT
CASSQDRDRGRQQPQHF
>TRBV5-1|once|TRBD1|TRBJ2-2
TGCGCCAGCAGCTTGGGCGTACAGGGGGCGCGCGCCGGGGAGCTGTTTTTT
CASSLGVQGARAGELFF
>TRBV18|NA|NA|TRBJ2-1
TGTGCCAGCTCACAAGTGGGGCATGAGCAGTTCTTC
CASSQVGHEQFF
>TRBV5-1|NA|NA|TRBJ2-7
TGCGCCAGCAGCTTGGCCTCAGAAATCTACGAGCAGTACTTC
CASSLASEIYEQYF
>TRBV20-1|NA|TRBD1|TRBJ1-6
TGCAGTGCTAGTCCGGGACAGGGAAATTCACCCCTCCACTTT
CSASPGQGNSPLHF
>TRBV6-5|NA|NA|TRBJ1-3
TGTGCCAGCAAGCAGGTGTACTCTGGAAACACCATATATTTT
CASKQVYSGNTIYF
>TRBV25-1|NA|TRBD2|TRBJ2-2
TGTGCCAGCAGTGTTATTGCAGCGGGAGCAAACACCGGGGAGCTGTTTTTT
CASSVIAAGANTGELFF
>TRBV29-1|NA|TRBD1|TRBJ1-5
TGCAGCGTTCTCTCGGACAGGGGGGATCAGCCCCAGCATTTT
CSVLSDRGDQPQHF
>TRBV5-1|NA|TRBD1|TRBJ1-1
TGCGCCAGCAGCAGGGGGACAGGGAGAACTGAAGCTTTCTTT
CASSRGTGRTEAFF
>TRBV5-1|NA|TRBD2|TRBJ2-1
TGCGCCAGCAGCTCGGGACTAGAGTCCTACAATGAGCAGTTCTTC
CASSSGLESYNEQFF
>TRBV11-2|NA|TRBD2|TRBJ2-1
TGTGCCAGCAGCTTAGGGGGCGGGAGGTACAATGAGCAGTTCTTC
CASSLGGGRYNEQFF
>TRBV5-1|NA|NA|TRBJ2-7
TGCGCCAGCAGCTTGGCCGGGACCTACGAGCAGTACTTC
CASSLAGTYEQYF
>TRBV5-6|NA|TRBD1|TRBJ1-6
TGTGCCAGCAGCTTGGCAGGGGGGAATTCACCCCTCCACTTT
CASSLAGGNSPLHF
>TRBV9|NA|TRBD2|TRBJ2-5
TGTGCCAGCAGCGCCTCAAGAGCGGGAGATAGCCAAGAGACCCAGTACTTC
CASSASRAGDSQETQYF
>TRBV25-1|NA|NA|TRBJ2-2
TGTGCCAGCAGCGAGGGCGCCGGGGAGCTGTTTTTT
CASSEGAGELFF
>TRBV2|NA|NA|TRBJ1-2
TGTGCCAGCCCCGGGGGGTCGTCGGGCTATGGCTACACCTTC
CASPGGSSGYGYTF
>TRBV7-9|NA|TRBD1|TRBJ2-5
TGTGCCAGCAGCCCCCCCGCGACAGGGCGGCAGACCCAGTACTTC
CASSPPATGRQTQYF
>TRBV7-2|NA|NA|TRBJ1-6
TGTGCCAGCAGCTGGGGAGAAAATTCACCCCTCCACTTT
CASSWGENSPLHF
>TRBV28|NA|TRBD2|TRBJ2-3
TGTGCCAGCAGCAAAACTCACTCGGGACTAGCGGGAGTCCGAGCGCAGTATTTT
CASSKTHSGLAGVRAQYF
>TRBV5-6|NA|TRBD2|TRBJ2-3
TGTGCCAGCAGCTTGGCAACTAGCGGGAGTGGAGATACGCAGTATTTT
CASSLATSGSGDTQYF
>TRBV7-6|NA|TRBD2|TRBJ2-1
TGTGCCAGCAGCTTAGCGCCGGGACTAGCGCGCAATGAGCAGTTCTTC
CASSLAPGLARNEQFF
>TRBV4-2|NA|NA|TRBJ1-4
TGTGCCAGCAGCCAAAATGCACGGGGGGCCGGTGAAAAACTGTTTTTT
CASSQNARGAGEKLFF
>TRBV4-2|NA|NA|TRBJ2-3
TGTGCCAGCAGCCCCGGGACTGAGGGGCCAGATACGCAGTATTTT
CASSPGTEGPDTQYF
>TRBV5-4|NA|NA|TRBJ1-3
TGTGCCAGCAGTCCTGGGCCCGGAAACACCATATATTTT
CASSPGPGNTIYF
>TRBV6-6|NA|NA|TRBJ1-6
TGTGCCAGCAGTTATCGGGGGGCCTATAATTCACCCCTCCACTTT
CASSYRGAYNSPLHF
>TRBV5-6|NA|TRBD1|TRBJ2-7
TGTGCCAGCAGCCCCACAGGGGGCCTTTCCTACGAGCAGTACTTC
CASSPTGGLSYEQYF
>TRBV11-3|once|TRBD1|TRBJ2-1
TGTGCCAGCAGCTCTTACCGGACAGGGTTCTACAATGAGCAGTTCTTC
CASSSYRTGFYNEQFF
>TRBV7-6|NA|NA|TRBJ2-2
TGTGCCAGCACCTCCCCGAAAACAACCTCAGTGAACACCGGGGAGCTGTTTTTT
CASTSPKTTSVNTGELFF
>TRBV9|NA|TRBD1|TRBJ1-2
TGTGCCAGCAGCGTATTCGTGGGACAGGGGTTCTATGGCTACACCTTC
CASSVFVGQGFYGYTF
>TRBV5-6|NA|NA|TRBJ2-1
TGTGCCAGCAGCTTGGCCCCCGGGAGCTCCTACAATGAGCAGTTCTTC
CASSLAPGSSYNEQFF
>TRBV6-5|NA|NA|TRBJ2-7
TGTGCCAGCAGACCAACAGCTTTAAGCTCCTACGAGCAGTACTTC
CASRPTALSSYEQYF
>TRBV27|NA|TRBD1|TRBJ1-5
TGTGCCAGCCTCATCCAGGACAGGAGGGCTAGCAATCAGCCCCAGCATTTT
CASLIQDRRASNQPQHF
>TRBV4-1|NA|NA|TRBJ2-1
TGCGCCAGCAGCCAGAGGGACAACTACAATGAGCAGTTCTTC
CASSQRDNYNEQFF
>TRBV14|NA|NA|TRBJ1-2
TGTGCCAGCAGCCTCGGACCCGGGACTAATGGCTACACCTTC
CASSLGPGTNGYTF
>TRBV14|NA|TRBD2|TRBJ2-7
TGTGCCAGCAGCCACAGCGGGACCTACGAGCAGTACTTC
CASSHSGTYEQYF
>TRBV19|NA|NA|TRBJ1-5
TGTGCCAGTAGAACCCTCGAGCCGCGCAATCAGCCCCAGCATTTT
CASRTLEPRNQPQHF
>TRBV28|NA|TRBD2|TRBJ2-5
TGTGCCAGCAGTTTAATGGGCGGGAGGGCCACAGAGACCCAGTACTTC
CASSLMGGRATETQYF
>TRBV7-2|few|TRBD1|TRBJ2-7
TGTGCCAGCAGCTTAGTGGCAGGGGGCCATGTCGAGCAGTACTTC
CASSLVAGGHVEQYF
>TRBV6-5|NA|NA|TRBJ1-1
TGTGCCAGCAATAAACAGGGATGGATTGGCACTGAAGCTTTCTTT
CASNKQGWIGTEAFF
>TRBV28|NA|NA|TRBJ2-2
TGTGCCAGCAGTACTGGCGCAAATTCGAGGCGGGAGCTGTTTTTT
CASSTGANSRRELFF
>TRBV27|NA|TRBD2|TRBJ2-2
TGTGCCAGCAGTCCTGAGCCTGGGACTAGCGGGAGAACAGCGAACACCGGGGAGCTGTTTTTT
CASSPEPGTSGRTANTGELFF
>TRBV24-1|once|NA|TRBJ2-3
TGTGCCACCGGTGAGCACGGGACTGATAATACGCAGTATTTT
CATGEHGTDNTQYF
>TRBV6-5|once|NA|TRBJ2-7
TGTGCCAGCAGCACCTCGGAACTAGGGAACTACGAGCAGTACTTC
CASSTSELGNYEQYF
>TRBV9|NA|TRBD2|TRBJ2-3
TGTGCCAGCAGCCCGACTAGCGGGAGTGAAACAGATACGCAGTATTTT
CASSPTSGSETDTQYF
>TRBV29-1|NA|TRBD2|TRBJ2-1
TGCAGCGCCGAGGGAGGGCGAGGTTCCTACAATGAGCAGTTCTTC
CSAEGGRGSYNEQFF
>TRBV20-1|NA|NA|TRBJ1-2
TGCAGTGCTAGTGGGACATCCTATGGCTACACCTTC
CSASGTSYGYTF
>TRBV2|NA|NA|TRBJ2-7
TGTGCCAGCAAGGTGAGGGTCTCCTCCTACGAGCAGTACTTC
CASKVRVSSYEQYF